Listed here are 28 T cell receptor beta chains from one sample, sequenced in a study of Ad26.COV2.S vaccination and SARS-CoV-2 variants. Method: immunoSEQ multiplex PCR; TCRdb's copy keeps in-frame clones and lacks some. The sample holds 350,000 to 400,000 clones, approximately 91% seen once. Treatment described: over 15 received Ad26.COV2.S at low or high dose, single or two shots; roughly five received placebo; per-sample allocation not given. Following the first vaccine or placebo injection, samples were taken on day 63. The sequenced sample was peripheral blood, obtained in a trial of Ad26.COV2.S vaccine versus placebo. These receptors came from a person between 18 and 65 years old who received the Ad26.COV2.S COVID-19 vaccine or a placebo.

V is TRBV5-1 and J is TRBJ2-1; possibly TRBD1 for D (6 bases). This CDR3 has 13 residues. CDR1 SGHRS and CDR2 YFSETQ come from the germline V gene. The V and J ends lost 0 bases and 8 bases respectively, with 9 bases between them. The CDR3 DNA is TGCGCCAGCAGCTTGGAACAGGGCTATGAGCAGTTCTTC. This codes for CASSLEQGYEQFF.

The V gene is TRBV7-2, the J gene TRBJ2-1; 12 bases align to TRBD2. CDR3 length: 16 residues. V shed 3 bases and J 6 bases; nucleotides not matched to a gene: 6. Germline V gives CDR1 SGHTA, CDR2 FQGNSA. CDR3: CASSLGLAGGRNEQFF. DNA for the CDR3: TGTGCCAGCAGCTTGGGGCTAGCGGGGGGGCGCAATGAGCAGTTCTTC.

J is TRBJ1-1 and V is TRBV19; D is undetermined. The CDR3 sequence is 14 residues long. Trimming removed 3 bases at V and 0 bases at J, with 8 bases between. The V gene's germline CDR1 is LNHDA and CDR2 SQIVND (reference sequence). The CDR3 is CASSINNMNTEAFF. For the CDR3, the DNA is TGTGCCAGTAGTATTAACAACATGAACACTGAAGCTTTCTTT. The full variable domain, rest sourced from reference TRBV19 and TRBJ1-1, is DGGITQSPKYLFRKEGQNVTLSCEQNLNHDAMYWYRQDPGQGLRLIYYSQIVNDFQKGDIAEGYSVSREKKESFPLTVTSAQKNPTAFYLCASSINNMNTEAFFGQGTRLTVV.

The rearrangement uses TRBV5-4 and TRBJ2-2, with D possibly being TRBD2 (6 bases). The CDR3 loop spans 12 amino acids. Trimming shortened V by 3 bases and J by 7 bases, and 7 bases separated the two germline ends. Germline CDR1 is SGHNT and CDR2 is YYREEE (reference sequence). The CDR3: CASSSEGGELFF. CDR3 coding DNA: TGTGCCAGCAGCTCGGAGGGCGGGGAGCTGTTTTTT.

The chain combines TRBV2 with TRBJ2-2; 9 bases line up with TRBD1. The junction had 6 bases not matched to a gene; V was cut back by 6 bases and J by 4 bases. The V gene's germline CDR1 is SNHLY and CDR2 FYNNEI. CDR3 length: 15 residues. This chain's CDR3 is CASSQDRGTTGELFF. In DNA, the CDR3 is TGTGCCAGCAGCCAGGACAGGGGAACCACCGGGGAGCTGTTTTTT.

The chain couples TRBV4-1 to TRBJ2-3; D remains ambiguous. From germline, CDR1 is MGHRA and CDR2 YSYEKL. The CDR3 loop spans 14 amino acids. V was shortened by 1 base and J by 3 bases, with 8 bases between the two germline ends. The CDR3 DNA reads TGCGCCAGCAGCCAAGGGAAGGATACAGATACGCAGTATTTT. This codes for CASSQGKDTDTQYF.

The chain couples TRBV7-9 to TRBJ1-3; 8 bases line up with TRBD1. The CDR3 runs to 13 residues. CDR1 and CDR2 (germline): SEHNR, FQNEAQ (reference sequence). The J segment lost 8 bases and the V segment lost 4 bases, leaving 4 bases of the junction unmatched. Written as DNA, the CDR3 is TGTGCCAGCAGCTGGGACAGGCCGCACACCATATATTTT. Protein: CASSWDRPHTIYF. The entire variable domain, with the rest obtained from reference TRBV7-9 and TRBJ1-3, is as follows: DTGVSQNPRHKITKRGQNVTFRCDPISEHNRLYWYRQTLGQGPEFLTYFQNEAQLEKSRLLSDRFSAERPKGSFSTLEIQRTEQGDSAMYLCASSWDRPHTIYFGEGSWLTVV.

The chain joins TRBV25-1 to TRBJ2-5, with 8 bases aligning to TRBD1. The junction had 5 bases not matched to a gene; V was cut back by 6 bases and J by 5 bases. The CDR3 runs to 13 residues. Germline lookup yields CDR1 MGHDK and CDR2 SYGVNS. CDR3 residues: CASRQGAVETQYF. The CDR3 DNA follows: TGTGCCAGCAGGCAGGGGGCCGTCGAGACCCAGTACTTC.

Here the CDR3 reads CASEFHSFNQPQHF. Here the CDR3 DNA reads TGTGCCAGTGAGTTTCACAGCTTCAATCAGCCCCAGCATTTT. The chain joins TRBV19 to TRBJ1-5, with D hard to call. CDR3 length: 14 residues. CDR1 and CDR2 (germline): LNHDA, SQIVND (reference sequence). V gave up 8 bases and J gave up 3 bases, with 14 bases separating them.

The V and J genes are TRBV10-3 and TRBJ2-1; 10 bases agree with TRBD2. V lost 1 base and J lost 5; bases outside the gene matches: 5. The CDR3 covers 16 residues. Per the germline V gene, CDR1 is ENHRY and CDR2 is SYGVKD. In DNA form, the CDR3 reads TGTGCCATCAGTGAGTTAGCGGGGGGCTCTAACAATGAGCAGTTCTTC. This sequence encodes CAISELAGGSNNEQFF.

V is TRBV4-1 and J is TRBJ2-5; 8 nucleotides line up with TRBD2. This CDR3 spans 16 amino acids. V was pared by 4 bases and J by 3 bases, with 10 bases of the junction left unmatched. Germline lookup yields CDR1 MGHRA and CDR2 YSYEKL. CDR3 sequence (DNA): TGCGCCAGCAGCCCACTCAGCGGGGGAGGGGAAGAGACCCAGTACTTC. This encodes CASSPLSGGGEETQYF.

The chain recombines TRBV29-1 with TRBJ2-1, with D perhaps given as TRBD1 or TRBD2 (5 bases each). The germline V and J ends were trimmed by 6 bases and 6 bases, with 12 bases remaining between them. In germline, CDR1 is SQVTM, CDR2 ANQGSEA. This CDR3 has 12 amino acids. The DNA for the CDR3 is TGCAGCGTCCCCGGTGGGGGCAATGAGCAGTTCTTC. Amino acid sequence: CSVPGGGNEQFF.

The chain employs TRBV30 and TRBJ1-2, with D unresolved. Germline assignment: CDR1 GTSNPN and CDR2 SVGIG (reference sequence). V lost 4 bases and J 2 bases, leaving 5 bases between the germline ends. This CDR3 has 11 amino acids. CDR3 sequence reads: CAWNGNYGYTF. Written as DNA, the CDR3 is TGTGCCTGGAACGGGAACTATGGCTACACCTTC.

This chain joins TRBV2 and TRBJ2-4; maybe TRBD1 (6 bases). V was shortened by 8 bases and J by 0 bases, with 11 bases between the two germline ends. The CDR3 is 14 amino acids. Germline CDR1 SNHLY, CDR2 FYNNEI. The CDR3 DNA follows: TGTGCCAGCGGCGAGGGGGTAGCCAAAAACATTCAGTACTTC. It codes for CASGEGVAKNIQYF.

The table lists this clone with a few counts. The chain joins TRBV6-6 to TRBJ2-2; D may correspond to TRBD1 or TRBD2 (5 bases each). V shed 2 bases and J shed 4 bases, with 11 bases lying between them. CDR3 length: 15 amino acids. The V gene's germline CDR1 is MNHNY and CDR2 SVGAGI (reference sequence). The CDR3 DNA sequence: TGTGCCAGCAGTTACGGGGGAACGGGCACCGGGGAGCTGTTTTTT. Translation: CASSYGGTGTGELFF.

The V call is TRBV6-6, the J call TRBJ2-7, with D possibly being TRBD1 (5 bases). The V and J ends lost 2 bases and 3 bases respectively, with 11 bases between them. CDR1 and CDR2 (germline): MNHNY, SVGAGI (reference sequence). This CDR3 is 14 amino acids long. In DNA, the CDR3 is TGTGCCAGCAGTTACCTGGACATTGGCTACGAGCAGTACTTC. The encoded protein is CASSYLDIGYEQYF.

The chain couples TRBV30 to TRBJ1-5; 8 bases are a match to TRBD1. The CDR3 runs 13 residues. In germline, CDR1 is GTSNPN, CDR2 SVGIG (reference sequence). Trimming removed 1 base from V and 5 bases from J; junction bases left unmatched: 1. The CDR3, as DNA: TGTGCCTGGAGTGCGGACAGGGATCAGCCCCAGCATTTT. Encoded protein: CAWSADRDQPQHF. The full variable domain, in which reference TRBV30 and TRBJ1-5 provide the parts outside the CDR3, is SQTIHQWPATLVQPVGSPLSLECTVEGTSNPNLYWYRQAAGRGLQLLFYSVGIGQISSEVPQNLSASRPQDRQFILSSKKLLLSDSGFYLCAWSADRDQPQHFGDGTRLSIL.

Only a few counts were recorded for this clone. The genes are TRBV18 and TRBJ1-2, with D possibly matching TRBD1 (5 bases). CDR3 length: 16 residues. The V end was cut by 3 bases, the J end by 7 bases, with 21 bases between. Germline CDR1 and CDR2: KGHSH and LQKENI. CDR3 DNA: TGTGCCAGCTCACCGGCCGCGGTCTCGGGCAGGGCTGGCTACACCTTC. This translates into CASSPAAVSGRAGYTF.

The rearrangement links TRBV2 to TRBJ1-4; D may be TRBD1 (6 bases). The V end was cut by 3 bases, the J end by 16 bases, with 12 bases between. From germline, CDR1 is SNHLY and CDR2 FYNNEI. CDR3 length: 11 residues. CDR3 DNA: TGTGCCAGCAGTGAGCAGGGGAGGGAGTTTTTT. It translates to CASSEQGREFF. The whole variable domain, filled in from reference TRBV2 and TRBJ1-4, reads EPEVTQTPSHQVTQMGQEVILRCVPISNHLYFYWYRQILGQKVEFLVSFYNNEISEKSEIFDDQFSVERPDGSNFTLKIRSTKLEDSAMYFCASSEQGREFFGSGTQLSVL.

The CDR3 reads CASSKPGGGGANQPQHF. The CDR3 nucleotides read TGTGCCAGCAGCAAACCCGGTGGAGGGGGGGCCAATCAGCCCCAGCATTTT. The chain employs TRBV21-1 and TRBJ1-5. TRBV21-1 is flagged as a pseudogene. The CDR3 is 17 amino acids.

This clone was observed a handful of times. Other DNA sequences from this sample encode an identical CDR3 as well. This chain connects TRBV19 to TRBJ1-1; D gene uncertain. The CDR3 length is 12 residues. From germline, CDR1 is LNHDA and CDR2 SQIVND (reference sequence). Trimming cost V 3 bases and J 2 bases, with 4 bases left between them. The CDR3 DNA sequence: TGTGCCAGTAGTATCGGCAACACTGAAGCTTTCTTT. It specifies CASSIGNTEAFF.

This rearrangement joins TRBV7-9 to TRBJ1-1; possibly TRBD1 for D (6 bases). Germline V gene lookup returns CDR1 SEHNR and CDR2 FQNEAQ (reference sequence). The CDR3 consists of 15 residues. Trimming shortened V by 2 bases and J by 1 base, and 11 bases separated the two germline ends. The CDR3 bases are TGTGCCAGCAGCTTAATGGGGGGCCCGAACACTGAAGCTTTCTTT. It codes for CASSLMGGPNTEAFF. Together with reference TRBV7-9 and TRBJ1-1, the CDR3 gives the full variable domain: DTGVSQNPRHKITKRGQNVTFRCDPISEHNRLYWYRQTLGQGPEFLTYFQNEAQLEKSRLLSDRFSAERPKGSFSTLEIQRTEQGDSAMYLCASSLMGGPNTEAFFGQGTRLTVV.

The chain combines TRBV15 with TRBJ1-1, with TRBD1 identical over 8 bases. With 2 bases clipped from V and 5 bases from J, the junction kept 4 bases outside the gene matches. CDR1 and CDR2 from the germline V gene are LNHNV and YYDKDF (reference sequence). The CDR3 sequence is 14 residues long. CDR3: CATSRRTGTTEAFF. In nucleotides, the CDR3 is TGTGCCACCAGCAGAAGGACAGGGACTACTGAAGCTTTCTTT.

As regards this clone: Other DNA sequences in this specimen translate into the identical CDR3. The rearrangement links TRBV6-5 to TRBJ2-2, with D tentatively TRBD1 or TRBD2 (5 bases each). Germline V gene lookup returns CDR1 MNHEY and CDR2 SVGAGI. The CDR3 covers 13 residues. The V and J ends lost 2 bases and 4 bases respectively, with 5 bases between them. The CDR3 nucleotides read TGTGCCAGCAGTTACGGGGGCACCGGGGAGCTGTTTTTT. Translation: CASSYGGTGELFF.

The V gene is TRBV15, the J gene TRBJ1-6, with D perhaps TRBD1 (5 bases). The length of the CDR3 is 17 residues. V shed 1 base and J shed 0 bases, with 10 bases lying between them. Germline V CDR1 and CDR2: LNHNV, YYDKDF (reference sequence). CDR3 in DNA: TGTGCCACCAGCAGAGGAAAGGGGAGCTCCTATAATTCACCCCTCCACTTT. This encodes CATSRGKGSSYNSPLHF. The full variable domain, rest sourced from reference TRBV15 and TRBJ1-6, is DAMVIQNPRYQVTQFGKPVTLSCSQTLNHNVMYWYQQKSSQAPKLLFHYYDKDFNNEADTPDNFQSRRPNTSFCFLDIRSPGLGDTAMYLCATSRGKGSSYNSPLHFGNGTRLTVT.

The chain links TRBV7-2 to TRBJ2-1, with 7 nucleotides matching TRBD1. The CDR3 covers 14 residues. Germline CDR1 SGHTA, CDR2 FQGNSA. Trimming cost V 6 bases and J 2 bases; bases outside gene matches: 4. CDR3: CASSSDRTYNEQFF. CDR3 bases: TGTGCCAGCAGTTCGGACAGGACCTACAATGAGCAGTTCTTC.

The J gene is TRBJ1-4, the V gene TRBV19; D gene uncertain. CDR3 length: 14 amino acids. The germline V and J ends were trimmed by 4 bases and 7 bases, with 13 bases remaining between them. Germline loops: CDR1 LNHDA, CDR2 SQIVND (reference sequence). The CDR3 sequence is CASSTGPNGEKLFF. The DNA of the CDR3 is TGTGCCAGTAGTACAGGACCGAACGGTGAAAAACTGTTTTTT.

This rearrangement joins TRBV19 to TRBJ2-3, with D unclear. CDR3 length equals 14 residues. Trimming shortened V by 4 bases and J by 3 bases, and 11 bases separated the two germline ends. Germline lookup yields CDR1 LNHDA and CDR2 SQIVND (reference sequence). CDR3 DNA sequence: TGTGCCAGTAGTAAGGGATTGAGAACAGATACGCAGTATTTT. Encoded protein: CASSKGLRTDTQYF. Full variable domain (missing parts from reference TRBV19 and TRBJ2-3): DGGITQSPKYLFRKEGQNVTLSCEQNLNHDAMYWYRQDPGQGLRLIYYSQIVNDFQKGDIAEGYSVSREKKESFPLTVTSAQKNPTAFYLCASSKGLRTDTQYFGPGTRLTVL.